This T cell receptor beta chain was documented in a study of regulatory T cells in long-lasting Graves disease. The TCR beta library used iRepertoire HTBI primers with Arm-PCR amplification of CDR3. TCRdb re-analysed the multiplex PCR reads in MiXCR, keeping a single row per CDR3 protein. The sample shows fewer than 550,000 distinct CDR3 sequences, about a fifth of them seen only once. Trimming left V 0 bases short and J 2 bases short, with 11 bases between. This CDR3 is built from 15 residues. Germline CDR1 reads LNHNV; CDR2 reads YYDKDF (reference sequence). Described time point: persistent/refractory GD, antithyroid drugs over 5 years with positive TRAb. From RNA extracted from PBMCs, the TCR library was made. This clonotype was observed a handful of times.

The sample in question was peripheral blood mononuclear cells (PBMCs), obtained when the disease was refractory, from a patient treated with antithyroid drugs. The receptor comes from a female donor with Graves disease. The genes are TRBV15 and TRBJ2-7, with a weak D call TRBD1 (5 bases). In DNA form, the CDR3 reads TGTGCCACCAGCAGAGACAGGGCCCTCGCCTACGAGCAGTACTTC. The encoded protein is CATSRDRALAYEQYF.